The 25 T cell receptor beta chains listed next were all sequenced from one sample in a study of identical twins. MiXCR was run by TCRdb on the 5' RACE reads, yielding one entry per CDR3 protein. The repertoire has just over 500,000 distinct CDR3 sequences, under 25% of them found once; the top ten carry around 0.9%. These same records also appear under a second study, on T cells expressing NK-cell markers.

Input material: CD4+ T cells sorted from blood. The receptors originated from a woman between 18 and 29 years old in good health.

In this sample, this clonotype turned up a few times. The V and J genes are TRBV12-3 or TRBV12-4 and TRBJ2-1; 15 nucleotides agree with TRBD2. The CDR3 extends over 14 amino acids. V lost 7 bases to trimming and J lost 15 bases; unmatched junction nucleotides: 10. In nucleotides, the CDR3 is TGTGCCAGCACTATCGGACTAGCGGGAGGGCCGTGGTTCTTC. Residues: CASTIGLAGGPWFF.

The V call is TRBV20-1, the J call TRBJ2-2; D is possibly TRBD1 or TRBD2 (5 bases each). V lost 0 bases to trimming and J lost 8 bases, with 10 bases between them. The CDR3 extends over 13 amino acids. The germline V gene encodes CDR1 DFQATT and CDR2 SNEGSKA (reference sequence). The CDR3 nucleotides are TGCAGTGCTAGAGATGGGGGAGCGGGGGAGCTGTTTTTT. It translates to CSARDGGAGELFF.

This clonotype came up a few times. The junction departs from germline at one end; a sequencing error may be responsible. The chain employs TRBV20-1 and TRBJ1-1; a possible D gene is TRBD1 (6 bases). The CDR3 spans 9 residues. Germline V gene sequence: CDR1 DFQATT, CDR2 SNEGSKA (reference sequence). The CDR3, as DNA: TGCAGTGCTGGCAACAGGGCACTCTTT. It encodes CSAGNRALF.

The V gene is TRBV29-1, the J gene TRBJ2-3; D unresolved. This CDR3 has 13 amino acids. The V and J ends lost 1 base and 5 bases respectively, with 10 bases between them. Per the germline V gene, CDR1 is SQVTM and CDR2 is ANQGSEA. The CDR3 DNA sequence: TGCAGCGTTGAAGCGGTTCTTGGAGATACGCAGTATTTT. This encodes CSVEAVLGDTQYF.

The table lists this clonotype with a few counts. This chain connects TRBV6-2 or TRBV6-3 to TRBJ2-1; the match to TRBD2 covers 10 bases. CDR1 is MNHEY, CDR2 SVGEGT, per germline. CDR3 length equals 13 residues. J was trimmed by 8 bases and V by 11 bases; bases with no gene match: 9. CDR3 nucleotide sequence: TGTGCCTGCAAGCGGGAGGGCCGGGATGAGCAGTTCTTC. Translated: CACKREGRDEQFF.

This clonotype was observed a handful of times. V usage is TRBV4-3 and J usage is TRBJ2-2; D is uncertain. Trimming cost V 7 bases and J 7 bases, with 19 bases left between them. Germline assignment: CDR1 LGHNA and CDR2 YSLEER. The CDR3 is 15 residues long. The CDR3 DNA sequence: TGCGCCAGCAACCTAAATGGGCATGCCGGCGGGGAGCTGTTTTTT. Residues: CASNLNGHAGGELFF.

This clonotype was recorded a few times. This rearrangement joins TRBV4-3 to TRBJ2-7; TRBD1 matches at 9 bases. Germline V gives CDR1 LGHNA, CDR2 YSLEER. The CDR3 has 16 residues. V lost 4 bases and J lost 0; bases outside the gene matches: 7. CDR3 amino acids: CASSLSTGGSSYEQYF. As DNA, the CDR3 is TGCGCCAGCAGCCTCTCGACAGGGGGAAGCTCCTACGAGCAGTACTTC.

This clonotype was detected a few times. The rearrangement uses TRBV20-1 and TRBJ2-7, with 7 positions matching TRBD1. The CDR3 extends over 12 amino acids. Trimming removed 5 bases from V and 9 bases from J; junction bases left unmatched: 10. Germline-derived CDR1 and CDR2 are DFQATT and SNEGSKA (reference sequence). CDR3 bases: TGCAGTGCTTCGGGACAGACGAAGAGGCAGTACTTC. This sequence encodes CSASGQTKRQYF.

This clonotype was seen more than once but under ten times. The genes are TRBV9 and TRBJ2-7; 10 nucleotides agree with TRBD1. The CDR3 is 16 amino acids. V gave up 2 bases and J gave up 4 bases; unmatched junction bases: 9. CDR1 is SGDLS and CDR2 is YYNGEE in the germline V gene. CDR3 sequence (DNA): TGTGCCAGCAGCGTCAGTCTTGGGACAGGGGTGTACGAGCAGTACTTC. Translation gives CASSVSLGTGVYEQYF. Complete variable domain (other parts from reference TRBV9 and TRBJ2-7): DSGVTQTPKHLITATGQRVTLRCSPRSGDLSVYWYQQSLDQGLQFLIQYYNGEERAKGNILERFSAQQFPDLHSELNLSSLELGDSALYFCASSVSLGTGVYEQYFGPGTRLTVT.

This clonotype was counted only a few times. V usage is TRBV20-1 and J usage is TRBJ1-5, with 8 bases that match TRBD1. The CDR3 is 14 residues long. Germline lookup yields CDR1 DFQATT and CDR2 SNEGSKA (reference sequence). J gave up 6 bases and V 2 bases, and 6 bases lay outside the gene matches. CDR3 nucleotide sequence: TGCAGTGCTAGAACGGACAGGGTGATTCAGCCCCAGCATTTT. It yields the protein CSARTDRVIQPQHF.

CDR3 in amino acids: CASRGREGAPNYGYTF. As DNA, the CDR3 is TGTGCCAGCAGGGGACGGGAGGGCGCCCCCAACTATGGCTACACCTTC. The rearrangement uses TRBV28 and TRBJ1-2, with D tentatively TRBD1 (5 bases). With 6 bases removed from V and 2 bases from J, the gap between germline ends came to 19 bases. Germline lookup yields CDR1 MDHEN and CDR2 SYDVKM. The CDR3 covers 16 residues.

In its sample, this clonotype was seen a few times. This chain connects TRBV20-1 to TRBJ2-6; D call uncertain. Germline CDR1 DFQATT, CDR2 SNEGSKA (reference sequence). Trimming removed 2 bases at V and 0 bases at J, with 8 bases between. CDR3 length equals 15 residues. CDR3 coding DNA: TGCAGTGCTAGACCCAGTAGCTCTGGGGCCAACGTCCTGACTTTC. Translation: CSARPSSSGANVLTF.

The table lists this clonotype with a few counts. The chain is built from TRBV20-1 and TRBJ1-6, with TRBD1 matching over 11 bases. V dropped 5 bases and J dropped 6; count of bases not matched to a gene: 6. The CDR3 totals 15 residues. Germline V gene lookup returns CDR1 DFQATT and CDR2 SNEGSKA (reference sequence). This CDR3 reads CSAQDRGQRNSPLHF. The CDR3 nucleotides read TGCAGTGCTCAGGACAGGGGGCAGCGTAATTCACCCCTCCACTTT.

The rearrangement joins TRBV2 to TRBJ1-2, with 9 bases lining up with TRBD1. J lost 2 bases, V lost 6 bases, and 7 bases had no gene match. The CDR3 length is 15 residues. The germline V gene encodes CDR1 SNHLY and CDR2 FYNNEI. The CDR3 region is CASRGGTGPNYGYTF. CDR3 DNA sequence: TGTGCCAGCAGAGGGGGGACAGGGCCCAACTATGGCTACACCTTC.

The rearrangement joins TRBV5-1 to TRBJ2-2, with 8 bases that match TRBD1. The junction had 2 bases not matched to a gene; V was cut back by 1 base and J by 3 bases. The V gene's germline CDR1 is SGHRS and CDR2 YFSETQ. The CDR3 contains 15 residues. This CDR3 is CASSLRDRHTGELFF. Here the CDR3 DNA reads TGCGCCAGCAGCTTGAGGGACAGGCACACCGGGGAGCTGTTTTTT.

This clonotype was observed many times. The chain combines TRBV2 with TRBJ1-4, with D unclear. V gave up 4 bases and J gave up 8 bases, with 14 bases separating them. This CDR3 spans 14 amino acids. Germline V gives CDR1 SNHLY, CDR2 FYNNEI. The CDR3 sequence is CASSGADGHEKLFF. The CDR3 nucleotides read TGTGCCAGCAGTGGCGCGGATGGGCACGAAAAACTGTTTTTT.

This clonotype was counted between two and nine times. J is TRBJ2-6 and V is TRBV6-1; D not resolved. Germline V gene data show CDR1 as MNHNS and CDR2 as SASEGT. The CDR3 is made up of 15 amino acids. V was clipped by 4 bases and J by 0 bases, with 7 bases between them. The CDR3 spells CASSVRFSGANVLTF. DNA for the CDR3: TGTGCCAGCAGTGTAAGGTTCTCTGGGGCCAACGTCCTGACTTTC.

This clonotype was recorded many times. The gene calls are TRBV19 and TRBJ1-1; TRBD1 matches 10 bases. The V segment lost 6 bases and the J segment 3 bases; nucleotides outside the gene matches: 1. There are 13 residues in the CDR3. Germline V gene data show CDR1 as LNHDA and CDR2 as SQIVND (reference sequence). The CDR3 nucleotides read TGTGCCAGTAGAGGACAGGGGGACACTGAAGCTTTCTTT. Amino acids: CASRGQGDTEAFF.

The chain combines TRBV6-1 with TRBJ2-6; D possibly matches TRBD1 or TRBD2 (5 bases each). The germline gives CDR1 MNHNS, CDR2 SASEGT. The length of the CDR3 is 16 residues. Trimming cost V 8 bases and J 0 bases, with 14 bases left between them. CDR3 amino acids: CASDPGRYSGANVLTF. CDR3 nucleotides: TGTGCCAGCGACCCGGGACGGTACTCTGGGGCCAACGTCCTGACTTTC.

This chain joins TRBV20-1 and TRBJ1-1; perhaps TRBD1 as D (6 bases). CDR1 DFQATT and CDR2 SNEGSKA come from the germline V gene (reference sequence). The CDR3 has 15 residues. V was clipped by 3 bases and J by 0 bases, with 14 bases between them. CDR3 nucleotide sequence: TGCAGTGCTAGCGGGCAGGGGAGCATGAACACTGAAGCTTTCTTT. It codes for CSASGQGSMNTEAFF.

This clonotype was detected ten times or more. V gene TRBV9 combines with J gene TRBJ2-1; D is unresolved. V gave up 1 base and J gave up 2 bases, with 13 bases separating them. CDR3 size: 16 residues. CDR1 is SGDLS and CDR2 is YYNGEE in the germline V gene. CDR3 sequence: CASSVRQAIPYNEQFF. The CDR3 DNA reads as TGTGCCAGCAGCGTAAGGCAGGCGATCCCCTACAATGAGCAGTTCTTC.

The chain combines TRBV5-1 with TRBJ2-5, with 9 bases identical to TRBD2. Germline trimming cut 4 bases from V and 4 bases from J; bases unmatched to any gene: 8. The CDR3 is 15 amino acids. The germline V gene encodes CDR1 SGHRS and CDR2 YFSETQ. The CDR3: CASSMGTSNGETQYF. The CDR3 DNA is TGCGCCAGCAGCATGGGGACTAGCAATGGAGAGACCCAGTACTTC. Filled out from reference TRBV5-1 and TRBJ2-5, the complete variable domain reads KAGVTQTPRYLIKTRGQQVTLSCSPISGHRSVSWYQQTPGQGLQFLFEYFSETQRNKGNFPGRFSGRQFSNSRSEMNVSTLELGDSALYLCASSMGTSNGETQYFGPGTRLLVL.

The chain couples TRBV7-2 to TRBJ2-7; 13 bases map to TRBD2. The CDR3 is made up of 17 amino acids. J gave up 6 bases and V 2 bases, and 10 bases lay outside the gene matches. Per germline, CDR1 SGHTA and CDR2 FQGNSA. The CDR3 protein is CASSLTSGRAPPSEQYF. DNA of the CDR3: TGTGCCAGCAGCTTAACTAGCGGGAGGGCCCCTCCTTCCGAGCAGTACTTC.

The chain couples TRBV20-1 to TRBJ2-4, with D uncertain. The germline CDR1 and CDR2 sequences are DFQATT and SNEGSKA (reference sequence). CDR3 length equals 11 residues. V was shortened by 6 bases and J by 6 bases, with 9 bases between the two germline ends. The CDR3 protein is CSAGATNIQYF. The CDR3 DNA reads as TGCAGTGCCGGAGCAACAAACATTCAGTACTTC.

The V call is TRBV25-1, the J call TRBJ2-3, with 11 nucleotides matching TRBD2. The germline V gene has CDR1 MGHDK and CDR2 SYGVNS. The CDR3 runs to 15 residues. Trimming at V came to 8 bases and at J to 4 bases, leaving 8 bases not matched to a gene. CDR3 DNA: TGTGCCAGCTCAGCGACTAGCGGGAAGGCAGATACGCAGTATTTT. It codes for CASSATSGKADTQYF.